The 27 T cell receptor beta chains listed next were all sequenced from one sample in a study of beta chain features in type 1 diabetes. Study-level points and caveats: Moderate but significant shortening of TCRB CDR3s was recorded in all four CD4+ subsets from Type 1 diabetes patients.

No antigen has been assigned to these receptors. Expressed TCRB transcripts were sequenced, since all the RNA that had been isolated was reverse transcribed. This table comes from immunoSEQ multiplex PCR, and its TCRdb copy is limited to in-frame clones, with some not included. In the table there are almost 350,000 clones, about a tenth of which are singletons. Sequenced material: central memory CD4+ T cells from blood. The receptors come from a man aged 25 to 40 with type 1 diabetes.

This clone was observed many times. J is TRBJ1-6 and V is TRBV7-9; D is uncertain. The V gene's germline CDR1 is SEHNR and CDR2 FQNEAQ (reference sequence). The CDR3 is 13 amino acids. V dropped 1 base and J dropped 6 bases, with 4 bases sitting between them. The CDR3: CASSLEVNSPLHF. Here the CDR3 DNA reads TGTGCCAGCAGCTTAGAGGTTAATTCACCCCTCCACTTT.

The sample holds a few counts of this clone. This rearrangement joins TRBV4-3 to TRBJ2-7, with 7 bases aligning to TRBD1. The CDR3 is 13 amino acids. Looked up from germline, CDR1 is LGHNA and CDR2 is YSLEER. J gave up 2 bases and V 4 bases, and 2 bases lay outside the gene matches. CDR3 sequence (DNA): TGCGCCAGCAGCCTTGACAGGGCCTACGAGCAGTACTTC. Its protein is CASSLDRAYEQYF.

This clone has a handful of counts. CDR3: CASSSREGAGETQYF. The CDR3 DNA sequence: TGCGCCAGCAGCTCACGTGAGGGGGCTGGGGAGACCCAGTACTTC. The J gene is TRBJ2-5, the V gene TRBV4-3, with 7 bases that match TRBD1. From germline, CDR1 is LGHNA and CDR2 YSLEER. The CDR3 is 15 amino acids. J lost 5 bases, V lost 5 bases, and 11 bases had no gene match.

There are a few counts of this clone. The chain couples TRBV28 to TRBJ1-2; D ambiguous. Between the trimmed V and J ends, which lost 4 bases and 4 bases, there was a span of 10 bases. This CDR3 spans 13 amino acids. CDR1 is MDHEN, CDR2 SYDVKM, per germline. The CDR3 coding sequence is TGTGCCAGCAGTTCCCCTCCCCTCTATGGCTACACCTTC. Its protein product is CASSSPPLYGYTF.

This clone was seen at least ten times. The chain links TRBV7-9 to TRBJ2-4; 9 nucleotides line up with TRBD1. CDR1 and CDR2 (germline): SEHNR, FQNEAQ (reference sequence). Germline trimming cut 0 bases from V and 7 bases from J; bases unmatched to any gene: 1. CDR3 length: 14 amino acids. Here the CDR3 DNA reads TGTGCCAGCAGCTTAGCCGGGACAGGGAACATTCAGTACTTC. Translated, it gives CASSLAGTGNIQYF. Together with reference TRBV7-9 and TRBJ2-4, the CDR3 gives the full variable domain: DTGVSQNPRHKITKRGQNVTFRCDPISEHNRLYWYRQTLGQGPEFLTYFQNEAQLEKSRLLSDRFSAERPKGSFSTLEIQRTEQGDSAMYLCASSLAGTGNIQYFGAGTRLSVL.

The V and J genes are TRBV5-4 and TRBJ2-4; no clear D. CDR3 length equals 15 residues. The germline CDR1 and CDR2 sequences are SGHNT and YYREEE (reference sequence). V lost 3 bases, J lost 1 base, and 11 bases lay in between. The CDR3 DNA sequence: TGTGCCAGCAGCTCCGACGACCTGGCCAAAAACATTCAGTACTTC. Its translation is CASSSDDLAKNIQYF.

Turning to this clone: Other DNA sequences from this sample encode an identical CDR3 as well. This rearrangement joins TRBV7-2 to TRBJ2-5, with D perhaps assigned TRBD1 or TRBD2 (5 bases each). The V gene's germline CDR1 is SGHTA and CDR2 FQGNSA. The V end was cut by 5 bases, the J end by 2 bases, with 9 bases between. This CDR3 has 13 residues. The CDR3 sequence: CASSRDQQETQYF. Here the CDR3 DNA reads TGTGCCAGCAGCCGGGACCAACAAGAGACCCAGTACTTC.

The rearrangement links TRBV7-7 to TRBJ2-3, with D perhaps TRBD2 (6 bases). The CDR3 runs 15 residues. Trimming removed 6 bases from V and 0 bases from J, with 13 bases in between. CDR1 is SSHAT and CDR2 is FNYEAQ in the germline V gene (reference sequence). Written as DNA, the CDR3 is TGTGCCAGCAGTCCGACTAGGGCTAGCACAGATACGCAGTATTTT. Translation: CASSPTRASTDTQYF. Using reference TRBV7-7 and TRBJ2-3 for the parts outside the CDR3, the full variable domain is GAGVSQSPRYKVTKRGQDVTLRCDPISSHATLYWYQQALGQGPEFLTYFNYEAQPDKSGLPSDRFSAERPEGSISTLTIQRTEQRDSAMYRCASSPTRASTDTQYFGPGTRLTVL.

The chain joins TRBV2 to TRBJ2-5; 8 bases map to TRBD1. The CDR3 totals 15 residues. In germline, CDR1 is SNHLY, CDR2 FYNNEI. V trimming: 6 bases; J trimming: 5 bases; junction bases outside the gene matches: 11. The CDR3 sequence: CASRRRDRGLETQYF. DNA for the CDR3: TGTGCCAGCAGGCGCCGAGACAGGGGATTGGAGACCCAGTACTTC.

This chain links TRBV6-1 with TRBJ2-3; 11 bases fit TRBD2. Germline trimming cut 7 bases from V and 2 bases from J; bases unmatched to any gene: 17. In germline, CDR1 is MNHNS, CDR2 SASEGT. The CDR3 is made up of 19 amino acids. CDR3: CASTDNSGGASPDTDTQYF. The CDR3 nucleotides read TGTGCCAGCACTGATAATAGCGGGGGGGCCTCCCCCGACACAGATACGCAGTATTTT.

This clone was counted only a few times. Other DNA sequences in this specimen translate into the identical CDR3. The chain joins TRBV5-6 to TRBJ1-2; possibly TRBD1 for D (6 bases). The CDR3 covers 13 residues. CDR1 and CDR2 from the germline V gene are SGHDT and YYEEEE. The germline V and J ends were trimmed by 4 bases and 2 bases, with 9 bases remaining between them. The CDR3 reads CASSPTGNYGYTF. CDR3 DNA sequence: TGTGCCAGCAGCCCCACAGGGAACTATGGCTACACCTTC. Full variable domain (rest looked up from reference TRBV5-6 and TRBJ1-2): DAGVTQSPTHLIKTRGQQVTLRCSPKSGHDTVSWYQQALGQGPQFIFQYYEEEERQRGNFPDRFSGHQFPNYSSELNVNALLLGDSALYLCASSPTGNYGYTFGSGTRLTVV.

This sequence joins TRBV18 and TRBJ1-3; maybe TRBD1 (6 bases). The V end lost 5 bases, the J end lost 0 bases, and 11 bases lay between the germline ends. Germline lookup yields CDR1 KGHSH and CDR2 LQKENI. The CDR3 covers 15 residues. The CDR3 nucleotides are TGTGCCAGCTCATCTGGACAGCTCTCTGGAAACACCATATATTTT. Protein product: CASSSGQLSGNTIYF.

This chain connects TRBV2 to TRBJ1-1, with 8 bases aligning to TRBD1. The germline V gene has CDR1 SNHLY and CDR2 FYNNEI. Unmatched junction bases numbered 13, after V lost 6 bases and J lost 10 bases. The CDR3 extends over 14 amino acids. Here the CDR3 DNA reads TGTGCCAGCAGGGGCCAGGGGGCAAGTAGAAGAGCTTTCTTT. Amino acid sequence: CASRGQGASRRAFF.

CDR3 DNA: TGTGCCAGCAGCTTAGATGTTGCGACGGGCCGGGAGGCCCAGTACTTC. Encoded protein: CASSLDVATGREAQYF. The J gene is TRBJ2-5, the V gene TRBV7-9, with 7 positions matching TRBD2. With V trimmed by 1 base and J by 9 bases, 14 bases remained unmatched. Germline assignment: CDR1 SEHNR and CDR2 FQNEAQ (reference sequence). This CDR3 is built from 16 residues.

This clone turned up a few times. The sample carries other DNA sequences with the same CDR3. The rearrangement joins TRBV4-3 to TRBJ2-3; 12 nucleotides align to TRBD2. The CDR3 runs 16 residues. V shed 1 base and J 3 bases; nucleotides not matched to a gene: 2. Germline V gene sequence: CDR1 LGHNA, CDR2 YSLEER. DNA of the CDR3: TGCGCCAGCAGCCAAGGGACTAGCGGGGTTACAGATACGCAGTATTTT. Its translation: CASSQGTSGVTDTQYF.

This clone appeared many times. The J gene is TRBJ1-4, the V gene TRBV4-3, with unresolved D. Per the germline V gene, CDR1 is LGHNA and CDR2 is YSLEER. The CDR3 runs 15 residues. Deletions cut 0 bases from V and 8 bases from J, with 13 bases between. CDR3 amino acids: CASSQDVIRPEKLFF. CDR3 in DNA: TGCGCCAGCAGCCAAGATGTAATCCGACCGGAAAAACTGTTTTTT.

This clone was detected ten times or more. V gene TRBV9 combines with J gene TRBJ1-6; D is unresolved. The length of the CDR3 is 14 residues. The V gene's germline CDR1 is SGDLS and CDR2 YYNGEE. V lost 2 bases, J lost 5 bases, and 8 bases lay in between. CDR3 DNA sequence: TGTGCCAGCAGCGTGACACCGGATAATTCACCCCTCCACTTT. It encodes CASSVTPDNSPLHF.

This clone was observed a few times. The CDR3: CASSERWDTEAFF. The CDR3 region has the DNA TGTGCCAGCAGTGAACGGTGGGACACTGAAGCTTTCTTT. This sequence joins TRBV2 and TRBJ1-1; D not certain. This CDR3 comprises 13 residues. Germline CDR1 SNHLY, CDR2 FYNNEI. The V and J ends lost 2 bases and 3 bases respectively, with 7 bases between them.

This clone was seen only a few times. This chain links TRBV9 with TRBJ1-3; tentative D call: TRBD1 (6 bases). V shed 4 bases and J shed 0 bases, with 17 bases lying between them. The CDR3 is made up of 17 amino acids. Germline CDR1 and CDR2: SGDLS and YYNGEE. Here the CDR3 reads CASSPSKEDSSGNTIYF. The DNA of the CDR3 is TGTGCCAGCAGCCCCTCGAAAGAGGACAGCTCTGGAAACACCATATATTTT.

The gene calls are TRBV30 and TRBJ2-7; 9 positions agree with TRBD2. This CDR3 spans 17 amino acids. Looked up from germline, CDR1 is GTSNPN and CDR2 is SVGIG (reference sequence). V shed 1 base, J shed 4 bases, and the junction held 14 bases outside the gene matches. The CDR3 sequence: CAWSAVRTAGGRYEQYF. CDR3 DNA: TGTGCCTGGAGTGCAGTACGGACAGCGGGGGGAAGGTACGAGCAGTACTTC.

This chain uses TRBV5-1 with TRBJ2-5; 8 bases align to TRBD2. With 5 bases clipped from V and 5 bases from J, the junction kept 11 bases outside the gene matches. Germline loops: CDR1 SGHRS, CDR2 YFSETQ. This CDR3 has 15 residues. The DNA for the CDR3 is TGCGCCAGCAGATCTGGCCCCGGGACTAGTGAGACCCAGTACTTC. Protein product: CASRSGPGTSETQYF.

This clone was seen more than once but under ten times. The CDR3 sequence: CSARDSGEAFF. In nucleotides, the CDR3 is TGCAGTGCTAGAGATTCTGGAGAAGCTTTCTTT. The chain has TRBV20-1 and TRBJ1-1; D unresolved. Trimming took 0 bases from V and 8 from J, leaving 7 bases between them. Germline lookup yields CDR1 DFQATT and CDR2 SNEGSKA (reference sequence). This CDR3 contains 11 residues.

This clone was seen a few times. The CDR3 sequence is CASSFGQGVFTDTQYF. In DNA, the CDR3 is TGTGCCAGCAGCTTTGGTCAGGGCGTGTTTACAGATACGCAGTATTTT. The gene calls are TRBV7-9 and TRBJ2-3; the D gene is possibly TRBD1 (5 bases). This CDR3 region has 16 residues. Germline CDR1 is SEHNR and CDR2 is FQNEAQ (reference sequence). Trimming cost V 3 bases and J 3 bases, with 16 bases left between them.

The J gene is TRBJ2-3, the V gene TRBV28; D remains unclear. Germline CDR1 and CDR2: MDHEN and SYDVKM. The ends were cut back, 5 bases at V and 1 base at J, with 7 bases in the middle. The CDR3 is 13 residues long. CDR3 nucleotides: TGTGCCAGCAGTCCCAGAGGCACAGATACGCAGTATTTT. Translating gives CASSPRGTDTQYF.

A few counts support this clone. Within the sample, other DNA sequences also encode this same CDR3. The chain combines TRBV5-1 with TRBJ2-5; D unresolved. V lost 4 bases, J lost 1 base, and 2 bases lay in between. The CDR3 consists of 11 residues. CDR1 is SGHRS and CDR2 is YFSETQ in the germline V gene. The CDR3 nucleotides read TGCGCCAGCAGCACCCAAGAGACCCAGTACTTC. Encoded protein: CASSTQETQYF.

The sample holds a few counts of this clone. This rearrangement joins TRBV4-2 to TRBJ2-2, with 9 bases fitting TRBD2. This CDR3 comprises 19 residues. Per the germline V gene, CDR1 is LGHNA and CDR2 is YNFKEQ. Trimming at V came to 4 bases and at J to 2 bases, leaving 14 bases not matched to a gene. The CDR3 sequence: CASSPPPGRGGRNTGELFF. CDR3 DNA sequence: TGTGCCAGCAGCCCGCCGCCAGGGCGGGGGGGCCGCAACACCGGGGAGCTGTTTTTT.

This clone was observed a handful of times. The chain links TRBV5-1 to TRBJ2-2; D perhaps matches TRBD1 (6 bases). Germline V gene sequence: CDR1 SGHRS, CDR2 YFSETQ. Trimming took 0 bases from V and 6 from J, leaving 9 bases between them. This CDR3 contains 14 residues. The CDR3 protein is CASSLDRVAGELFF. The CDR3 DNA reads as TGCGCCAGCAGCTTGGACAGGGTGGCCGGGGAGCTGTTTTTT.